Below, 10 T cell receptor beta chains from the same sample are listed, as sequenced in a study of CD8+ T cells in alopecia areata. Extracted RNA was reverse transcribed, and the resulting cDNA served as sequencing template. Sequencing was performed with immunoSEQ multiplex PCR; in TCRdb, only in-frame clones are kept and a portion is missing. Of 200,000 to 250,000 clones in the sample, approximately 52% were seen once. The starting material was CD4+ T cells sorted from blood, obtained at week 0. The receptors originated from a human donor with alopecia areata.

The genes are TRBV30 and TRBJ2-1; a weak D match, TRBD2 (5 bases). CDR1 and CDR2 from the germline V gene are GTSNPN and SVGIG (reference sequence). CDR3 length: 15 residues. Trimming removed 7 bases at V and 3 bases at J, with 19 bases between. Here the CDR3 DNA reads TGTGCCTTCCTACCGCTGAGAGGACTCTACAATGAGCAGTTCTTC. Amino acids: CAFLPLRGLYNEQFF. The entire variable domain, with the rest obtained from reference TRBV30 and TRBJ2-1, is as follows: SQTIHQWPATLVQPVGSPLSLECTVEGTSNPNLYWYRQAAGRGLQLLFYSVGIGQISSEVPQNLSASRPQDRQFILSSKKLLLSDSGFYLCAFLPLRGLYNEQFFGPGTRLTVL.

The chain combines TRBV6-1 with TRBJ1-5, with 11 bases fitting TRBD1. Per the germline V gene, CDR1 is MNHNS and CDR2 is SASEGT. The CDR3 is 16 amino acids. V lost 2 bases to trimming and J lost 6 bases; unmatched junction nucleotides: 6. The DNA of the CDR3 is TGTGCCAGCAGTGAATATGGACAGGGGGCCGGTCAGCCCCAGCATTTT. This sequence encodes CASSEYGQGAGQPQHF.

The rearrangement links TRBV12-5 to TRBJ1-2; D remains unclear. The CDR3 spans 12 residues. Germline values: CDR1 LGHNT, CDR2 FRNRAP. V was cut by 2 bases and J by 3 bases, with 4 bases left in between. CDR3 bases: TGTGCTAGTGGTTTGACAGACTATGGCTACACCTTC. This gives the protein CASGLTDYGYTF.

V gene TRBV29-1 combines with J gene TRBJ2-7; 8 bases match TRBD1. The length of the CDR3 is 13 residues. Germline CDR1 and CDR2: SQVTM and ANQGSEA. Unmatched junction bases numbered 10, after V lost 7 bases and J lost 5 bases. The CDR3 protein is CSGGTGSFDEQYF. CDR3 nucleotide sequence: TGCAGCGGAGGGACAGGCAGTTTCGACGAGCAGTACTTC.

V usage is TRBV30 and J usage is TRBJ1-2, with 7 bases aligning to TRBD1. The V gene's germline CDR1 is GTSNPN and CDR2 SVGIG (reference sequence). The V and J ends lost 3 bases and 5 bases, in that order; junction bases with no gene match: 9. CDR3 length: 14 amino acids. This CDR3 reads CAWSGTGVSYGYTF. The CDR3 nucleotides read TGTGCCTGGAGCGGTACAGGGGTCAGTTATGGCTACACCTTC.

The CDR3 bases are TGTGCCAGCAGCCAAGGACAGGGGGGAGAGACCCAGTACTTC. Residues: CASSQGQGGETQYF. The chain couples TRBV4-2 to TRBJ2-5, with 9 nucleotides matching TRBD1. This CDR3 has 14 amino acids. V lost 1 base and J lost 4; bases outside the gene matches: 1. Germline loops: CDR1 LGHNA, CDR2 YNFKEQ.

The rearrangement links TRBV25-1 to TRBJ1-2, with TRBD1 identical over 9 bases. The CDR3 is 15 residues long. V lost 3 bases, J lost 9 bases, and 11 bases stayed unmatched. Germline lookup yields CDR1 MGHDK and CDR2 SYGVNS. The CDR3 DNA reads TGTGCCAGCAGTGAGGGAGGGACAGGGAAGAAGAGCTACACCTTC. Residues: CASSEGGTGKKSYTF.

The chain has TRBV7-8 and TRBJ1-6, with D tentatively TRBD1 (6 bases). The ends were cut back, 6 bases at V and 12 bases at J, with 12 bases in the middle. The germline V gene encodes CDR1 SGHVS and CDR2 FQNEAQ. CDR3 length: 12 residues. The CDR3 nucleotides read TGTGCCAGCAGGAGACAGGCTGAACCCCTCCACTTT. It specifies CASRRQAEPLHF.

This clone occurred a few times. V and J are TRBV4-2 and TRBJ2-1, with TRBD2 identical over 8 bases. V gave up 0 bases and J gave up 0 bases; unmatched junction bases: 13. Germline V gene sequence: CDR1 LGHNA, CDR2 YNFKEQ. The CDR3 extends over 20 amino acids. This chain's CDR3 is CASSQEPTSGTQSSYNEQFF. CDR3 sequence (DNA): TGTGCCAGCAGCCAAGAACCAACTAGCGGTACCCAAAGCTCCTACAATGAGCAGTTCTTC.

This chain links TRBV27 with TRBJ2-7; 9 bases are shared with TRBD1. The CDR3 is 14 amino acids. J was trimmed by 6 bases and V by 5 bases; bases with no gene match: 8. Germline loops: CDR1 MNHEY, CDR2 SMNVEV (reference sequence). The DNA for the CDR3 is TGTGCCAGCAGTCCGGGGACAGGGAGGACCGAGCAGTACTTC. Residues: CASSPGTGRTEQYF.